One and the same sample provided the 19 T cell receptor beta chains below, sequenced in a study of T cells after yellow fever vaccination. TCRdb ran MiXCR on the 5' RACE reads and lists one entry per CDR3 protein. This table holds approximately 610,000 distinct CDR3 sequences, roughly 17% found once. The source material was PBMCs, sampled 4 to 5 days after the first yellow fever vaccination. The receptors come from a man between 18 and 29 years old who received the YFV17D yellow fever vaccine.

This clonotype was observed at least ten times. The rearrangement joins TRBV7-9 to TRBJ1-4; D gene ambiguous. The CDR3 runs 14 residues. V lost 0 bases and J 4 bases, leaving 6 bases between the germline ends. Germline CDR1 SEHNR, CDR2 FQNEAQ (reference sequence). CDR3 coding DNA: TGTGCCAGCAGCTTAGCGGGGAGTAATGAAAAACTGTTTTTT. Protein product: CASSLAGSNEKLFF.

This clonotype was found many times. V gene TRBV18 combines with J gene TRBJ2-7, with 8 bases matching TRBD1. In germline, CDR1 is KGHSH, CDR2 LQKENI. V lost 3 bases to trimming and J lost 5 bases; unmatched junction nucleotides: 9. The CDR3 spans 15 residues. CDR3 in amino acids: CASSPGWTGPNEQYV. CDR3 sequence (DNA): TGTGCCAGCTCACCGGGTTGGACAGGGCCGAACGAGCAGTACGTC.

The chain links TRBV28 to TRBJ1-5; 9 bases line up with TRBD1. CDR1 and CDR2 (germline): MDHEN, SYDVKM. This CDR3 region has 15 residues. V trimming: 7 bases; J trimming: 8 bases; junction bases outside the gene matches: 12. The CDR3 nucleotides are TGTGCCAGCACTCGCCCCGACAGGGGGTGGAAGCCCCAGCATTTT. Encoded protein: CASTRPDRGWKPQHF.

This clonotype has more than one count but fewer than ten. J is TRBJ1-2 and V is TRBV20-1; TRBD1 matches at 8 bases. The CDR3 is made up of 15 amino acids. Trimming took 5 bases from V and 3 from J; bases not matched to a gene: 11. CDR1 is DFQATT, CDR2 SNEGSKA, per germline (reference sequence). CDR3 sequence (DNA): TGCAGTGCTGTAAAAGGACAGGGAAGAGACTATGGCTACACCTTC. Translating it yields CSAVKGQGRDYGYTF.

J is TRBJ1-2 and V is TRBV4-3; TRBD1 aligns across 8 bases. The CDR3 is made up of 16 amino acids. After removal of 4 bases from V and 0 bases from J, the junction contained 7 bases not matched to a gene. CDR1 LGHNA and CDR2 YSLEER come from the germline V gene. Written as DNA, the CDR3 is TGCGCCAGCAGCCTGAGGACAGGGAGTACTAACTATGGCTACACCTTC. It specifies CASSLRTGSTNYGYTF.

The chain carries TRBV7-2 and TRBJ2-2; 9 bases align to TRBD1. After removal of 6 bases from V and 3 bases from J, the junction contained 2 bases not matched to a gene. CDR3 length equals 14 residues. From germline, CDR1 is SGHTA and CDR2 FQGNSA. CDR3 residues: CASRRTGDTGELFF. CDR3 nucleotides: TGTGCCAGCAGGCGGACAGGGGACACCGGGGAGCTGTTTTTT.

The rearrangement uses TRBV6-2 or TRBV6-3 and TRBJ2-1, with 9 bases lining up with TRBD2. Trimming at V came to 6 bases and at J to 9 bases, leaving 15 bases not matched to a gene. Germline V gene sequence: CDR1 MNHEY, CDR2 SVGEGT. The CDR3 is made up of 16 amino acids. The CDR3 region is CASSRGREGAEGEQFF. The CDR3 DNA is TGTGCCAGCAGCCGCGGGAGGGAGGGGGCTGAGGGTGAGCAGTTCTTC.

This chain connects TRBV5-4 to TRBJ2-2; 8 nucleotides align to TRBD1. The ends lost 2 bases at V and 0 bases at J; junction bases unmatched: 6. The germline V gene has CDR1 SGHNT and CDR2 YYREEE (reference sequence). The CDR3 length is 17 residues. The CDR3 here is CASSLRTGQANTGELFF. In DNA form, the CDR3 reads TGTGCCAGCAGCTTACGGACAGGGCAAGCGAACACCGGGGAGCTGTTTTTT. The full variable domain, in which reference TRBV5-4 and TRBJ2-2 provide the parts outside the CDR3, is ETGVTQSPTHLIKTRGQQVTLRCSSQSGHNTVSWYQQALGQGPQFIFQYYREEENGRGNFPPRFSGLQFPNYSSELNVNALELDDSALYLCASSLRTGQANTGELFFGEGSRLTVL.

The sample holds a few counts of this clonotype. The V call is TRBV30, the J call TRBJ2-5; D could derive from TRBD1 or TRBD2 (6 bases each). The V end was cut by 5 bases, the J end by 5 bases, with 15 bases between. There are 13 residues in the CDR3. In germline, CDR1 is GTSNPN, CDR2 SVGIG (reference sequence). The CDR3, as DNA: TGTGCCTGGTCAAGCACCGGGGGCGAGACCCAGTACTTC. Its protein product is CAWSSTGGETQYF.

This clonotype has more than one count but fewer than ten. This chain connects TRBV5-1 to TRBJ2-5; 8 bases agree with TRBD1. V gave up 4 bases and J gave up 4 bases; unmatched junction bases: 3. CDR3 length: 13 residues. Germline assignment: CDR1 SGHRS and CDR2 YFSETQ. The DNA of the CDR3 is TGCGCCAGCAGCGAGCAGGGGGCAGAGACCCAGTACTTC. It is translated as CASSEQGAETQYF.

The sample holds a few counts of this clonotype. Written as DNA, the CDR3 is TGTGCCAGCAGCTTTAAGGACGGCTCCTACGAGCAGTACTTC. Protein sequence: CASSFKDGSYEQYF. V usage is TRBV7-2 and J usage is TRBJ2-7; D uncertain. The V and J ends lost 3 bases and 0 bases respectively, with 9 bases between them. There are 14 residues in the CDR3. Germline CDR1 reads SGHTA; CDR2 reads FQGNSA.

The J gene is TRBJ2-2, the V gene TRBV4-1; D may be TRBD1 or TRBD2 (5 bases each). The CDR3 length is 15 residues. CDR1 and CDR2 from the germline V gene are MGHRA and YSYEKL. V was pared by 1 base and J by 4 bases, with 10 bases between. CDR3 residues: CASSQVGVGTGELFF. The CDR3 region has the DNA TGCGCCAGCAGCCAAGTGGGGGTGGGCACCGGGGAGCTGTTTTTT.

This chain uses TRBV7-2 with TRBJ1-2, with a weak D call TRBD1 (6 bases). Deletions cut 5 bases from V and 2 bases from J, with 18 bases between. Germline V gene data show CDR1 as SGHTA and CDR2 as FQGNSA. The CDR3 loop spans 16 amino acids. CDR3: CASSPGGGQKNYGYTF. Here the CDR3 DNA reads TGTGCCAGCAGCCCAGGCGGCGGACAGAAGAACTATGGCTACACCTTC.

The chain couples TRBV18 to TRBJ2-4; TRBD1 matches at 7 bases. The germline CDR1 and CDR2 sequences are KGHSH and LQKENI. J gave up 8 bases and V 0 bases, and 4 bases lay outside the gene matches. The CDR3 runs 14 residues. The CDR3, as DNA: TGTGCCAGCTCACCACCGGGACAGAGATACATTCAGTACTTC. Its protein is CASSPPGQRYIQYF. Variable domain in full (rest from reference TRBV18 and TRBJ2-4): NAGVMQNPRHLVRRRGQEARLRCSPMKGHSHVYWYRQLPEEGLKFMVYLQKENIIDESGMPKERFSAEFPKEGPSILRIQQVVRGDSAAYFCASSPPGQRYIQYFGAGTRLSVL.

This clonotype was seen a few times. This chain uses TRBV3-1 with TRBJ2-5, with no clear D. Germline V gene lookup returns CDR1 LGHDT and CDR2 YNNKEL (reference sequence). Trimming stripped 0 bases from V and 2 bases from J, with 10 bases between. This CDR3 spans 15 amino acids. The CDR3 coding sequence is TGTGCCAGCAGCCAAGATAACACACCACAAGAGACCCAGTACTTC. Protein product: CASSQDNTPQETQYF.

This clonotype was seen a few times. The chain combines TRBV19 with TRBJ1-1; D is possibly TRBD1 (6 bases). Germline assignment: CDR1 LNHDA and CDR2 SQIVND (reference sequence). Deletions cut 5 bases from V and 3 bases from J, with 13 bases between. There are 14 residues in the CDR3. The CDR3: CASSPLRTDTEAFF. The CDR3 nucleotides read TGTGCCAGTAGTCCCCTGAGGACAGACACTGAAGCTTTCTTT.

This clonotype was detected a few times. The V gene is TRBV2, the J gene TRBJ2-7, with 8 bases fitting TRBD1. Germline CDR1 reads SNHLY; CDR2 reads FYNNEI. CDR3 length: 13 residues. After removal of 8 bases from V and 0 bases from J, the junction contained 3 bases not matched to a gene. CDR3 loop: CASGTGPSYEQYV. The DNA for the CDR3 is TGTGCCAGCGGGACAGGTCCCTCCTACGAGCAGTACGTC.

This clonotype has just a few counts. The chain carries TRBV7-2 and TRBJ2-5; 10 nucleotides agree with TRBD2. The CDR3 extends over 16 amino acids. Germline lookup yields CDR1 SGHTA and CDR2 FQGNSA. The V segment lost 0 bases and the J segment 1 base; nucleotides outside the gene matches: 2. The CDR3 bases are TGTGCCAGCAGCTTAGCAGCGGGGGGGACCCAAGAGACCCAGTACTTC. This translates into CASSLAAGGTQETQYF.

This clonotype was found a few times. V is TRBV9 and J is TRBJ2-2; 8 bases align to TRBD2. J was trimmed by 3 bases and V by 4 bases; bases with no gene match: 14. Germline V gives CDR1 SGDLS, CDR2 YYNGEE. This CDR3 contains 18 residues. The CDR3 region is CASSPRGYGGGYTGELFF. The CDR3 coding sequence is TGTGCCAGCAGCCCCCGGGGGTATGGCGGGGGGTACACCGGGGAGCTGTTTTTT.